The clone carrying this TCR beta chain was observed a few times. The data derive from a study of identical twins. From the 5' RACE reads, TCRdb called clonotypes with MiXCR, one entry per CDR3 protein. This repertoire shows roughly 690,000 distinct CDR3 sequences, around 5.7% found once; its top ten account for around 2%. The CDR3 is 13 amino acids. CDR1 and CDR2 (germline): SGHVS, FQNEAQ. The V and J ends lost 5 bases and 5 bases, in that order; junction bases with no gene match: 2. The TCR sequence derives from a man between 18 and 29 years old in good health. The specimen was naive T cells sorted from blood. The rearrangement joins TRBV7-8 to TRBJ2-2; 7 positions agree with TRBD1. The CDR3: CASSTGQTGELFF. The CDR3 DNA sequence: TGTGCCAGCAGCACGGGACAGACCGGGGAGCTGTTTTTT.